This TCR beta chain was documented in a study of cytomegalovirus exposure and HLA in healthy donors. CDR1 SGHNT and CDR2 YYREEE come from the germline V gene (reference sequence). The ends lost 3 bases at V and 3 bases at J; junction bases unmatched: 10. This CDR3 has 17 residues. The study, taken as a whole, reports: An ancestry cluster, one associated with Asian ancestry, reportedly showed fewer N-insertions than the approximately 670-donor mean in a later analysis. As a later analysis showed, a missense DCLRE1C variant was linked to trimming of TCR beta V- and J-genes.

Amplification used 60 Vbeta primers and 13 Jbeta primers. Assay: immunoSEQ multiplex PCR; the TCRdb copy retains only in-frame clones and omits some. In the table there are roughly 69,000 clones, more than 60% of which are singletons. Remarks on this clone: The antigen remains unidentified.

This rearrangement joins TRBV5-4 to TRBJ2-3, with 10 bases aligning to TRBD1. This TCR was sampled from a male donor in good health and CMV-seropositive. What was sequenced was PBMCs. Here the CDR3 reads CASSSRDRGGMTDTQYF. CDR3 coding DNA: TGTGCCAGCAGCTCCCGGGACAGGGGAGGGATGACAGATACGCAGTATTTT.